This T cell receptor beta chain was profiled in a study of blood T cell repertoires in COVID-19. This table comes from immunoSEQ multiplex PCR, and its TCRdb copy is limited to in-frame clones, with some not included. The table records about 280,000 clones, 90% of them present only once. This receptor was taken from a woman aged 18-30 years with acute COVID-19. Material for sequencing was PBMCs or T cells enriched from blood (not recorded which).

CDR3 nucleotides: TGTGCCAGCAGTTTAGGGACAGGGGACTACTACGAGCAGTACTTC. It encodes CASSLGTGDYYEQYF. This rearrangement joins TRBV27 to TRBJ2-7; 10 bases align to TRBD1. Germline values: CDR1 MNHEY, CDR2 SMNVEV (reference sequence). This CDR3 has 15 residues. J gave up 3 bases and V 2 bases, and 4 bases lay outside the gene matches.